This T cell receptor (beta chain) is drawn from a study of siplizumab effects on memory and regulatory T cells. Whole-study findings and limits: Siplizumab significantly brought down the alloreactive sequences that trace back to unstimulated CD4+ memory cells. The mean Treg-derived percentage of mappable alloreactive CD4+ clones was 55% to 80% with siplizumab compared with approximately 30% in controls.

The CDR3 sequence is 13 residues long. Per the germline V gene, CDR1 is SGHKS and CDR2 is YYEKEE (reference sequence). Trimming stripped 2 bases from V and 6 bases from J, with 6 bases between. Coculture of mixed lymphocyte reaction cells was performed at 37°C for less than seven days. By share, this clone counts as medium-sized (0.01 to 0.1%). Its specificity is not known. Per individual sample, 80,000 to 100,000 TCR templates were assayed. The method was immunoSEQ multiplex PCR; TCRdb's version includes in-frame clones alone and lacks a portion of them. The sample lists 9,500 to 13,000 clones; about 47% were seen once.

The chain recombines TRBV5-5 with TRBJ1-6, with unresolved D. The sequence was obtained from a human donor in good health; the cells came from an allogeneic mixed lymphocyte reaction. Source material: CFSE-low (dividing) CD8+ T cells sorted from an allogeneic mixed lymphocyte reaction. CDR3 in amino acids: CASSFEINSPLHF. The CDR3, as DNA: TGTGCCAGCAGCTTCGAGATTAATTCACCCCTCCACTTT.